The sequence of this TCR beta chain was determined in a study of shared clonotypes between healthy human individuals. Study-wide results and caveats: Sequencing depth was expected to affect clonotype sharing among donors.

Remarks on this clone: Its matching antigen is unknown.

Genomic DNA of every subset was divided equally among multiple immunoSEQ plates. Profiled with immunoSEQ multiplex PCR; TCRdb holds only in-frame clones, not every one. The sample lists roughly 2.5 million clones, more than 90% occurring once. Germline V gene sequence: CDR1 LGHNA, CDR2 YSLEER. The CDR3 extends over 15 amino acids. V shed 1 base, J shed 9 bases, and the junction held 6 bases outside the gene matches. The V gene is TRBV4-3, the J gene TRBJ2-1; 10 bases match TRBD2. The sequence came from a man aged 18 to 29 in good health. The sequencing sample was made of naive CD4+ T cells sorted from blood. Subset reported: CD45RA+ positively selected. The CDR3: CASSQGLAGASEQFF. The CDR3 bases are TGCGCCAGCAGCCAAGGGCTAGCGGGAGCAAGTGAGCAGTTCTTC.